The 22 T cell receptor beta chains presented below share a single source sample, sequenced in a study of blood T cell repertoires in COVID-19. The data were produced by immunoSEQ multiplex PCR, yet TCRdb's version contains in-frame clones alone and is incomplete. Among hundreds of thousands of clones listed, almost 90% were seen once. The sample taken for sequencing was peripheral blood. All receptors come from a middle-aged woman with COVID-19, enrolled during active disease.

This chain uses TRBV30 with TRBJ2-5; 13 bases agree with TRBD2. This CDR3 region has 15 residues. The germline V gene encodes CDR1 GTSNPN and CDR2 SVGIG (reference sequence). J lost 3 bases, V lost 5 bases, and 6 bases had no gene match. The CDR3 bases are TGTGCCTGGGGGAAGGGACTAGCGGGGAAAGAGACCCAGTACTTC. Its translation is CAWGKGLAGKETQYF.

Notes on this clone: One end of the junction fails to match germline, which may point to a read error. The CDR3 loop is CASSEYFDRGF. DNA for the CDR3: TGTGCCAGCAGTGAATATTTTGACAGGGGCTTC. The V and J genes are TRBV6-1 and TRBJ1-2, with 8 bases aligning to TRBD1. Germline V gives CDR1 MNHNS, CDR2 SASEGT. The CDR3 has 11 amino acids.

This clone occurred a few times. CDR3 DNA sequence: TGTGCCAGCAGCCAAGAGACTACGAGCACGCCCCAGCATTTT. Translated, it gives CASSQETTSTPQHF. The gene calls are TRBV3-1 (or the pseudogene TRBV3-2) and TRBJ1-5; D uncertain. Germline CDR1 LGHDT, CDR2 YNNKEL (reference sequence). Deletions cut 0 bases from V and 9 bases from J, with 12 bases between. The CDR3 sequence is 14 residues long.

This chain connects TRBV7-2 to TRBJ1-5; D ambiguous. The CDR3 spans 13 residues. Trimming removed 3 bases at V and 6 bases at J, with 9 bases between. Germline CDR1 is SGHTA and CDR2 is FQGNSA. Here the CDR3 reads CASSFQETQPQHF. The CDR3 DNA is TGTGCCAGCAGCTTTCAGGAAACTCAGCCCCAGCATTTT.

The CDR3 DNA sequence: TGCGCCAGCAGCCCTAGGTCCGTCTCCTACGAGCAGTACTTC. Translation: CASSPRSVSYEQYF. The chain uses TRBV5-1 and TRBJ2-7; D unclear. The CDR3 length is 14 residues. CDR1 is SGHRS and CDR2 is YFSETQ in the germline V gene. V lost 4 bases, J lost 0 bases, and 11 bases lay in between.

V usage is TRBV5-4 and J usage is TRBJ2-1; D gene uncertain. V lost 4 bases to trimming and J lost 7 bases, with 12 bases between them. The CDR3 sequence is 13 residues long. Germline V gene data show CDR1 as SGHNT and CDR2 as YYREEE (reference sequence). In nucleotides, the CDR3 is TGTGCCAGCAGCCACGACAATCGGAATGAGCAGTTCTTC. This codes for CASSHDNRNEQFF.

The gene calls are TRBV7-2 and TRBJ1-3; 9 bases are a match to TRBD1. Trimming took 9 bases from V and 1 from J; bases not matched to a gene: 10. Germline V gene data show CDR1 as SGHTA and CDR2 as FQGNSA. This CDR3 has 16 residues. The chain's CDR3 is CASLLGGQGSGNTIYF. CDR3 DNA sequence: TGTGCCAGTTTACTTGGAGGACAGGGGTCTGGAAACACCATATATTTT.

The chain uses TRBV21-1 and TRBJ1-4; the D call in the table, TRBD1, was not verified against the DNA. TRBV21-1 has pseudogene status. The CDR3 runs to 16 residues. The CDR3 loop reads CASSKVGDRGTEKLFF. CDR3 nucleotides: TGTGCCAGCAGCAAAGTGGGGGACAGGGGCACGGAAAAACTGTTTTTT.

By frequency in the sample, this clone is medium-sized (0.01 to 0.1%). The chain has TRBV7-2 and TRBJ2-1; TRBD2 might be the D (5 bases). V was shortened by 10 bases and J by 2 bases, with 12 bases between the two germline ends. The CDR3 runs 13 residues. CDR1 SGHTA and CDR2 FQGNSA come from the germline V gene. The CDR3 here is CAIGDQPYNEQFF. The CDR3 nucleotides are TGTGCCATCGGGGATCAGCCCTACAATGAGCAGTTCTTC.

This rearrangement joins TRBV12-5 to TRBJ2-1, with 9 bases identical to TRBD2. Germline lookup yields CDR1 LGHNT and CDR2 FRNRAP. This CDR3 is built from 15 residues. J was trimmed by 4 bases and V by 10 bases; bases with no gene match: 11. The DNA of the CDR3 is TGTGCTACCGCTCGTAGCGGGAGCTCTTACAATGAGCAGTTCTTC. Amino acid sequence: CATARSGSSYNEQFF.

The CDR3 DNA sequence: TGCAGTGCTAGAGACGATGGCTACACCTTC. Protein product: CSARDDGYTF. This chain connects TRBV20-1 to TRBJ1-2; the D is unclear. The CDR3 is 10 residues long. Germline assignment: CDR1 DFQATT and CDR2 SNEGSKA (reference sequence). The V gene lost 0 bases and the J gene lost 6 bases, with 2 bases spanning the gap.

The chain recombines TRBV28 with TRBJ1-1, with TRBD1 matching 10 bases. CDR1 MDHEN and CDR2 SYDVKM come from the germline V gene. V lost 3 bases, J lost 8 bases, and 0 bases stayed unmatched. The length of the CDR3 is 12 residues. The CDR3 region has the DNA TGTGCCAGCAGTTTGACAGGGGGCGAAGCTTTCTTT. Amino acids: CASSLTGGEAFF.

This rearrangement joins TRBV4-1 to TRBJ2-5; perhaps TRBD2 as D (6 bases). This CDR3 comprises 14 residues. Per the germline V gene, CDR1 is MGHRA and CDR2 is YSYEKL. V was clipped by 5 bases and J by 5 bases, with 15 bases between them. CDR3 residues: CASSGGWGEETQYF. In DNA, the CDR3 is TGCGCCAGCAGCGGGGGTTGGGGGGAGGAGACCCAGTACTTC.

The genes are TRBV28 and TRBJ2-5, with 7 bases aligning to TRBD1. In germline, CDR1 is MDHEN, CDR2 SYDVKM. The CDR3 totals 13 residues. V lost 8 bases and J lost 2; bases outside the gene matches: 5. As DNA, the CDR3 is TGTGCCAGCCGCGACAGGGATCAAGAGACCCAGTACTTC. It codes for CASRDRDQETQYF.

The chain links TRBV11-3 to TRBJ1-1; weak D call: TRBD1 (5 bases). The CDR3 runs 13 residues. Germline CDR1 and CDR2: SGHNT and YENEEA. V lost 4 bases and J lost 1, with 7 bases in between. CDR3 sequence reads: CASSYRSNTEAFF. CDR3 DNA: TGTGCCAGCAGCTACAGGTCGAACACTGAAGCTTTCTTT.

This clone has just one count. This chain links TRBV7-9 with TRBJ2-5, with D possibly matching TRBD2 (6 bases). Germline CDR1 SEHNR, CDR2 FQNEAQ (reference sequence). The CDR3 is 15 residues long. Trimming took 1 base from V and 1 from J, leaving 10 bases between them. CDR3 nucleotide sequence: TGTGCCAGCAGCTTAGAGTGGAGGGGCCAAGAGACCCAGTACTTC. It encodes CASSLEWRGQETQYF.

V is TRBV5-1 and J is TRBJ2-3; perhaps TRBD1 as D (6 bases). Trimming shortened V by 3 bases and J by 4 bases, and 15 bases separated the two germline ends. CDR3 size: 15 residues. Germline lookup yields CDR1 SGHRS and CDR2 YFSETQ. CDR3 nucleotide sequence: TGCGCCAGCAGCTCGGGACCCCAGGGGCCAGATACGCAGTATTTT. It codes for CASSSGPQGPDTQYF.

This chain connects TRBV10-3 to TRBJ2-1; 13 bases align to TRBD2. Germline V lookup: CDR1 ENHRY, CDR2 SYGVKD. The J segment lost 0 bases and the V segment lost 8 bases, leaving 4 bases of the junction unmatched. The CDR3 has 16 residues. The CDR3 sequence: CAIGGLAGASYNEQFF. DNA for the CDR3: TGTGCCATCGGAGGACTAGCGGGAGCCTCCTACAATGAGCAGTTCTTC.

The CDR3 DNA reads as TGTGCCAGCAGTTACAGTTCCGAGACCCAGTACTTC. It translates to CASSYSSETQYF. The genes are TRBV28 and TRBJ2-5; the D is unclear. The V gene lost 4 bases and the J gene lost 5 bases, with 8 bases spanning the gap. The CDR3 loop spans 12 amino acids. CDR1 is MDHEN, CDR2 SYDVKM, per germline.

This sequence joins TRBV7-2 and TRBJ2-5; 10 nucleotides align to TRBD2. Germline assignment: CDR1 SGHTA and CDR2 FQGNSA. CDR3 length equals 14 residues. Unmatched junction bases numbered 3, after V lost 4 bases and J lost 4 bases. DNA of the CDR3: TGTGCCAGCAGCTCTAGCGGGGGAGGAGAGACCCAGTACTTC. Its protein product is CASSSSGGGETQYF.

The chain links TRBV20-1 to TRBJ2-5; D gene unclear. V lost 5 bases to trimming and J lost 3 bases, with 4 bases between them. CDR3 length: 10 residues. Germline CDR1 and CDR2: DFQATT and SNEGSKA (reference sequence). The CDR3 nucleotides are TGCAGTGCTTTCAAAGAGACCCAGTACTTC. As protein: CSAFKETQYF.

The chain employs TRBV18 and TRBJ1-3, with D maybe TRBD1 (6 bases). V was pared by 6 bases and J by 2 bases, with 17 bases between. The CDR3 has 16 amino acids. CDR1 and CDR2 (germline): KGHSH, LQKENI. The CDR3 region has the DNA TGTGCCAGCTCCGCCTCGGGGGGGCTCGCTGGAAACACCATATATTTT. This sequence encodes CASSASGGLAGNTIYF.